A selection of T cell receptor beta chains follows, all from one sample in a study of blood T cells in healthy people across ages. TCRdb independently ran MiXCR on the 5' RACE reads; one entry per CDR3 protein. Of about 780,000 distinct CDR3 sequences listed, 46% are singletons. The sample taken for sequencing was blood. The source is a man aged 80 or over in good health. CDR3s include the opening cysteine and the closing phenylalanine or tryptophan. The order of the fields is clone size, D gene, J gene, V gene, CDR3 protein, CDR3 DNA. A D gene is named only where the DNA matches it firmly. Clone size is not always given. Where it is, it says once, few, many or a class for expanded clones.

abundance: NA; d_gene: NA; j_gene: TRBJ2-7; v_gene: TRBV5-1; CDR3aa: CASSLGALARYEQYF; CDR3nt: TGCGCCAGCAGCTTGGGTGCTCTAGCCCGCTACGAGCAGTACTTC
abundance: NA; d_gene: NA; j_gene: TRBJ1-1; v_gene: TRBV4-2; CDR3aa: CASSQDRYRNTEAFF; CDR3nt: TGTGCCAGCAGCCAAGACAGATACCGGAACACTGAAGCTTTCTTT
abundance: NA; d_gene: NA; j_gene: TRBJ2-7; v_gene: TRBV7-2; CDR3aa: CASSLLPETYEQYF; CDR3nt: TGTGCCAGCAGCTTATTACCGGAGACCTACGAGCAGTACTTC
abundance: once; d_gene: NA; j_gene: TRBJ2-7; v_gene: TRBV7-9; CDR3aa: CASSWGNRVSYEQYF; CDR3nt: TGTGCCAGCAGCTGGGGTAACAGGGTCTCCTACGAGCAGTACTTC
abundance: few; d_gene: NA; j_gene: TRBJ2-1; v_gene: TRBV3-1; CDR3aa: CASSHGSSYNEQFF; CDR3nt: TGTGCCAGCAGCCACGGGAGCTCCTACAATGAGCAGTTCTTC
abundance: NA; d_gene: TRBD2; j_gene: TRBJ2-7; v_gene: TRBV28; CDR3aa: CASQRGGWETRYF; CDR3nt: TGTGCCAGCCAGCGGGGTGGATGGGAGACCCGGTACTTC
abundance: many; d_gene: TRBD2; j_gene: TRBJ2-7; v_gene: TRBV20-1; CDR3aa: CSASDYSGTSYYEQYF; CDR3nt: TGCAGTGCTAGCGATTACTCCGGGACTAGCTACTACGAGCAGTACTTC
abundance: many; d_gene: NA; j_gene: TRBJ2-1; v_gene: TRBV11-2; CDR3aa: CASSLTFGGTANEQFF; CDR3nt: TGTGCCAGCAGCTTAACTTTTGGCGGGACTGCGAATGAGCAGTTCTTC
abundance: NA; d_gene: TRBD2; j_gene: TRBJ2-5; v_gene: TRBV24-1; CDR3aa: CATSDWTSGTQYF; CDR3nt: TGTGCCACCAGTGATTGGACTAGCGGGACCCAGTACTTC
abundance: NA; d_gene: NA; j_gene: TRBJ2-7; v_gene: TRBV7-2; CDR3aa: CASSTGAYPYEQYF; CDR3nt: TGTGCCAGCAGTACCGGGGCGTACCCCTACGAGCAGTACTTC
abundance: NA; d_gene: NA; j_gene: TRBJ2-1; v_gene: TRBV5-1; CDR3aa: CASRGINNEQFF; CDR3nt: TGCGCCAGCAGGGGAATTAACAATGAGCAGTTCTTC
abundance: few; d_gene: TRBD1; j_gene: TRBJ1-1; v_gene: TRBV18; CDR3aa: CASSPQGETEAFF; CDR3nt: TGTGCCAGCTCACCCCAGGGGGAGACTGAAGCTTTCTTT
abundance: NA; d_gene: NA; j_gene: TRBJ2-5; v_gene: TRBV12-3/TRBV12-4; CDR3aa: CASSPRQGRGETQYF; CDR3nt: TGTGCCAGCAGTCCCCGTCAGGGTAGAGGAGAGACCCAGTACTTC
abundance: NA; d_gene: NA; j_gene: TRBJ1-2; v_gene: TRBV12-3/TRBV12-4; CDR3aa: CASSPDGSYGYTF; CDR3nt: TGTGCCAGCAGTCCGGACGGATCCTATGGCTACACCTTC
abundance: NA; d_gene: NA; j_gene: TRBJ2-7; v_gene: TRBV11-2; CDR3aa: CASSLERGVGGSYEQYF; CDR3nt: TGTGCCAGCAGCTTAGAAAGGGGGGTCGGAGGCTCCTACGAGCAGTACTTC
abundance: few; d_gene: NA; j_gene: TRBJ2-7; v_gene: TRBV3-1; CDR3aa: CASSQGAGSYEQYF; CDR3nt: TGTGCCAGCAGCCAGGGGGCAGGGTCCTACGAGCAGTACTTC
abundance: NA; d_gene: TRBD1; j_gene: TRBJ2-7; v_gene: TRBV12-3/TRBV12-4; CDR3aa: CASFRTGETYEQYF; CDR3nt: TGTGCCAGCTTCAGGACAGGGGAGACCTACGAGCAGTACTTC
abundance: NA; d_gene: TRBD1; j_gene: TRBJ2-3; v_gene: TRBV20-1; CDR3aa: CSATTGELPTDTQYF; CDR3nt: TGCAGTGCAACCACAGGGGAACTCCCCACAGATACGCAGTATTTT
abundance: NA; d_gene: TRBD2; j_gene: TRBJ2-7; v_gene: TRBV7-2; CDR3aa: CASSLVRASGRSSYEQYF; CDR3nt: TGTGCCAGCAGCTTAGTCCGGGCTAGCGGGAGGAGCTCCTACGAGCAGTACTTC
abundance: few; d_gene: NA; j_gene: TRBJ1-2; v_gene: TRBV21-1; CDR3aa: CASSTYQSSGTGENGYTF; CDR3nt: TGTGCCAGCAGCACCTACCAATCCTCCGGGACAGGGGAGAATGGCTACACCTTC
abundance: few; d_gene: NA; j_gene: TRBJ2-5; v_gene: TRBV7-2; CDR3aa: CASSLDVGVGETQYF; CDR3nt: TGTGCCAGCAGCTTAGATGTGGGAGTAGGAGAGACCCAGTACTTC
abundance: NA; d_gene: TRBD2; j_gene: TRBJ2-1; v_gene: TRBV7-2; CDR3aa: CASSLARGAGNEQFF; CDR3nt: TGTGCCAGCAGCTTAGCGCGGGGGGCCGGTAATGAGCAGTTCTTC
abundance: many; d_gene: TRBD2; j_gene: TRBJ2-7; v_gene: TRBV10-3; CDR3aa: CAISVAGEGSYEQYF; CDR3nt: TGTGCCATCAGCGTAGCGGGAGAGGGTTCCTACGAGCAGTACTTC
abundance: NA; d_gene: NA; j_gene: TRBJ1-5; v_gene: TRBV28; CDR3aa: CASSLAAGRGQPQHF; CDR3nt: TGTGCCAGCAGTTTAGCAGCGGGGCGCGGTCAGCCCCAGCATTTT
abundance: NA; d_gene: NA; j_gene: TRBJ2-7; v_gene: TRBV29-1; CDR3aa: CSVIIRGSVYEQYF; CDR3nt: TGCAGCGTCATAATCCGGGGCAGTGTCTACGAGCAGTACTTC
abundance: NA; d_gene: TRBD1; j_gene: TRBJ2-3; v_gene: TRBV12-3/TRBV12-4; CDR3aa: CASSPQTGGTDTQYF; CDR3nt: TGTGCCAGCAGTCCACAGACAGGGGGCACAGATACGCAGTATTTT
abundance: NA; d_gene: NA; j_gene: TRBJ2-7; v_gene: TRBV25-1; CDR3aa: CASSEGGALYEQYF; CDR3nt: TGTGCCAGCAGTGAAGGGGGGGCACTCTACGAGCAGTACTTC
abundance: NA; d_gene: NA; j_gene: TRBJ2-2; v_gene: TRBV5-1; CDR3aa: CASSLSPLEYTGELFF; CDR3nt: TGCGCCAGCAGCTTGAGTCCACTAGAGTACACCGGGGAGCTGTTTTTT
abundance: few; d_gene: TRBD1; j_gene: TRBJ2-5; v_gene: TRBV5-1; CDR3aa: CASSSGGVRETQYF; CDR3nt: TGCGCCAGCAGCTCAGGGGGAGTTCGAGAGACCCAGTACTTC
abundance: NA; d_gene: NA; j_gene: TRBJ2-7; v_gene: TRBV15; CDR3aa: CATSPSTSSPYEQYF; CDR3nt: TGTGCCACCAGCCCAAGCACTAGCTCACCCTACGAGCAGTACTTC
abundance: NA; d_gene: TRBD1; j_gene: TRBJ1-6; v_gene: TRBV20-1; CDR3aa: CSAVPGQGWNSPLHF; CDR3nt: TGCAGTGCCGTCCCGGGACAGGGGTGGAATTCACCCCTCCACTTT
abundance: NA; d_gene: NA; j_gene: TRBJ2-1; v_gene: TRBV20-1; CDR3aa: CSARDRSGLGSYNEQFF; CDR3nt: TGCAGTGCTAGAGATCGGTCGGGGCTGGGCTCCTACAATGAGCAGTTCTTC
abundance: NA; d_gene: NA; j_gene: TRBJ2-1; v_gene: TRBV20-1; CDR3aa: CSAKLPGVDEQFF; CDR3nt: TGCAGTGCTAAACTCCCGGGAGTAGATGAGCAGTTCTTC
abundance: NA; d_gene: NA; j_gene: TRBJ2-1; v_gene: TRBV4-1; CDR3aa: CASSPLVGGTNEQFF; CDR3nt: TGCGCCAGCAGCCCGCTAGTTGGGGGAACCAATGAGCAGTTCTTC
abundance: many; d_gene: NA; j_gene: TRBJ2-1; v_gene: TRBV12-3/TRBV12-4; CDR3aa: CASSIYNEQFF; CDR3nt: TGTGCCAGCAGCATCTACAATGAGCAGTTCTTC
abundance: few; d_gene: NA; j_gene: TRBJ2-1; v_gene: TRBV2; CDR3aa: CASSPEVAGDNEQFF; CDR3nt: TGTGCCAGCAGCCCGGAAGTGGCCGGGGACAATGAGCAGTTCTTC
abundance: NA; d_gene: NA; j_gene: TRBJ2-5; v_gene: TRBV7-2; CDR3aa: CASSLVIRGETQYF; CDR3nt: TGTGCCAGCAGCTTAGTTATCAGAGGAGAGACCCAGTACTTC
abundance: NA; d_gene: TRBD1; j_gene: TRBJ2-5; v_gene: TRBV29-1; CDR3aa: CSGGGTGTHEQYF; CDR3nt: TGCAGCGGGGGGGGGACAGGGACGCATGAGCAGTACTTC
abundance: NA; d_gene: NA; j_gene: TRBJ2-7; v_gene: TRBV29-1; CDR3aa: CSACGSNHEQYF; CDR3nt: TGCAGCGCCTGCGGGTCCAACCACGAGCAGTACTTC
abundance: NA; d_gene: TRBD1; j_gene: TRBJ1-2; v_gene: TRBV29-1; CDR3aa: CSVATGTGFYDYTF; CDR3nt: TGCAGCGTTGCAACCGGGACAGGCTTCTATGACTACACCTTC
abundance: NA; d_gene: NA; j_gene: TRBJ2-5; v_gene: TRBV2; CDR3aa: CASSAEGGPQETQYF; CDR3nt: TGTGCCAGCAGTGCGGAGGGGGGGCCTCAAGAGACCCAGTACTTC
abundance: NA; d_gene: NA; j_gene: TRBJ2-3; v_gene: TRBV6-2/TRBV6-3; CDR3aa: CASTKGSSGTSTDTQYF; CDR3nt: TGTGCCAGCACAAAGGGGAGCTCCGGGACTAGCACAGATACGCAGTATTTT
abundance: NA; d_gene: TRBD2; j_gene: TRBJ2-1; v_gene: TRBV6-5; CDR3aa: CASSWGGLAESYNEQFF; CDR3nt: TGTGCCAGCAGTTGGGGGGGACTAGCGGAATCCTACAATGAGCAGTTCTTC
abundance: NA; d_gene: NA; j_gene: TRBJ2-5; v_gene: TRBV18; CDR3aa: CASSRISRETQYF; CDR3nt: TGTGCCAGCTCTCGGATATCTCGAGAGACCCAGTACTTC
abundance: NA; d_gene: TRBD1; j_gene: TRBJ2-1; v_gene: TRBV12-3/TRBV12-4; CDR3aa: CASIQGSHNEQFF; CDR3nt: TGTGCCAGCATACAGGGGTCTCACAATGAGCAGTTCTTC
abundance: NA; d_gene: NA; j_gene: TRBJ1-1; v_gene: TRBV5-5; CDR3aa: CASSLGPGIAEAFF; CDR3nt: TGTGCCAGCAGCTTGGGACCGGGTATCGCTGAAGCTTTCTTT
abundance: NA; d_gene: TRBD2; j_gene: TRBJ2-4; v_gene: TRBV12-3/TRBV12-4; CDR3aa: CASRLAGGAKNIQYF; CDR3nt: TGTGCCAGCAGATTAGCGGGGGGAGCCAAAAACATTCAGTACTTC
abundance: few; d_gene: NA; j_gene: TRBJ2-5; v_gene: TRBV12-3/TRBV12-4; CDR3aa: CASSPRTHSQETQYF; CDR3nt: TGTGCCAGCAGTCCCCGGACCCACTCCCAAGAGACCCAGTACTTC
abundance: few; d_gene: TRBD2; j_gene: TRBJ2-1; v_gene: TRBV20-1; CDR3aa: CSASRLAGDGEQFF; CDR3nt: TGCAGTGCTAGCAGACTAGCGGGAGATGGAGAGCAGTTCTTC
abundance: few; d_gene: TRBD1; j_gene: TRBJ2-5; v_gene: TRBV24-1; CDR3aa: CATSDPGQGQETQYF; CDR3nt: TGTGCCACCAGTGACCCGGGACAGGGGCAAGAGACCCAGTACTTC
abundance: once; d_gene: NA; j_gene: TRBJ2-2; v_gene: TRBV7-3; CDR3aa: CASSQSPTGNTGELFF; CDR3nt: TGTGCCAGCAGCCAGTCTCCCACAGGGAACACCGGGGAGCTGTTTTTT
abundance: NA; d_gene: TRBD2; j_gene: TRBJ2-7; v_gene: TRBV20-1; CDR3aa: CSANGAGSSYEQYF; CDR3nt: TGCAGTGCTAATGGAGCGGGGAGCTCCTACGAGCAGTACTTC
abundance: NA; d_gene: TRBD1; j_gene: TRBJ2-7; v_gene: TRBV27; CDR3aa: CASSQTGTGSHEQYF; CDR3nt: TGTGCCAGCAGTCAAACCGGGACAGGGTCACACGAGCAGTACTTC
abundance: NA; d_gene: TRBD2; j_gene: TRBJ2-5; v_gene: TRBV4-3; CDR3aa: CASSQEPGLAGGVRETQYF; CDR3nt: TGCGCCAGCAGCCAAGAACCGGGACTAGCGGGGGGTGTAAGAGAGACCCAGTACTTC
abundance: NA; d_gene: TRBD1; j_gene: TRBJ2-5; v_gene: TRBV5-1; CDR3aa: CASTRDSYQETQYF; CDR3nt: TGCGCCAGCACCCGGGACAGCTACCAAGAGACCCAGTACTTC
abundance: many; d_gene: NA; j_gene: TRBJ2-3; v_gene: TRBV20-1; CDR3aa: CSARGPEGDTQYF; CDR3nt: TGCAGTGCTAGAGGCCCGGAGGGAGATACGCAGTATTTT
abundance: NA; d_gene: NA; j_gene: TRBJ2-3; v_gene: TRBV7-9; CDR3aa: CASSPPHVPSTDTQYF; CDR3nt: TGTGCCAGCAGCCCCCCTCACGTACCTAGCACAGATACGCAGTATTTT
abundance: many; d_gene: TRBD2; j_gene: TRBJ2-3; v_gene: TRBV24-1; CDR3aa: CATSDGGLAGGTDTQYF; CDR3nt: TGTGCCACCAGTGACGGCGGACTAGCGGGAGGAACAGATACGCAGTATTTT
abundance: many; d_gene: NA; j_gene: TRBJ2-5; v_gene: TRBV7-2; CDR3aa: CASSLGQWDQETQYF; CDR3nt: TGTGCCAGCAGCCTCGGACAGTGGGACCAAGAGACCCAGTACTTC